This T cell receptor (beta chain) was recorded in a study of blood T cell repertoires in COVID-19. On the study more broadly: Samples came from the United States, Italy and Spain, spanning acute and convalescent COVID-19. PBMCs, B-cell-depleted T cells, or T cells were the source of the cDNA or gDNA that made up the material.

Authors' data handling: Estimated nucleated cell counts came from reference gene primer amplification. The protocol was immunoSEQ multiplex PCR, while the TCRdb copy is restricted to in-frame clones and leaves out a portion. V, J and clone size reflect that table, while D and trimming were determined from the DNA. The sample includes under 140,000 clones, 70% to 90% of them seen just once. The CDR3 is made up of 18 amino acids. Germline V CDR1 and CDR2: MDHEN, SYDVKM. V shed 4 bases and J 7 bases; nucleotides not matched to a gene: 11. This sequence originates from a woman aged 50 to 60 with acute or convalescent COVID-19. V and J are TRBV28 and TRBJ2-3; TRBD2 aligns across 16 bases. Input material: peripheral blood. The CDR3 DNA reads as TGTGCCAGCAGTTCCCCTGGGACTAGCGGGAGGGGGTTGAATACGCAGTATTTT. Its translation: CASSSPGTSGRGLNTQYF.